Sequencing of this TCR beta chain was carried out in a study of blood T cell repertoires in COVID-19. Study at large: Collection of acute and convalescent COVID-19 samples took place in the United States, Italy and Spain. PBMCs, B-cell-depleted T cells, or T cells were the source of the cDNA or gDNA that made up the material.

Trimming cost V 1 base and J 6 bases; bases outside gene matches: 6. The CDR3 sequence is 15 residues long. Per the germline V gene, CDR1 is MDHEN and CDR2 is SYDVKM. Per the authors' pipeline: Reference gene primer amplification gave estimated nucleated cell counts. Using immunoSEQ multiplex PCR, the repertoire was profiled, and TCRdb retains in-frame clones only, with some absent. V and J calls plus clone size are reproduced from that table; the DNA served to infer D and trimming. The sample contains over 85,000 clones, more than 75% of which appear only once. V and J are TRBV28 and TRBJ2-7; 10 nucleotides match TRBD2. This sequence originates from a woman aged 80 or over with active COVID-19. The sequenced sample was peripheral blood. The CDR3 nucleotides read TGTGCCAGCAGTTTATACCTAGCGGGAGCGGCCGAGCAGTACTTC. Protein: CASSLYLAGAAEQYF.